The 26 T cell receptor beta chains below come from one sample, sequenced in a study of OX40 agonist ivuxolimab in advanced cancers. Produced via immunoSEQ multiplex PCR; TCRdb's table is partial and in-frame only. The sample carries fewer than 75,000 clones, less than 90% recorded once. The sample consisted of CD4+ or CD8+ T cells sorted from blood, taken in a trial of the OX40 agonist ivuxolimab. The receptors here all came from an adult with an advanced solid tumor such as melanoma, head and neck, liver or kidney cancer.

This clone was picked up one time. V gene TRBV6-1 combines with J gene TRBJ2-7; TRBD2 aligns across 12 bases. V trimming: 2 bases; J trimming: 3 bases; junction bases outside the gene matches: 2. CDR3 length: 15 residues. Looked up from germline, CDR1 is MNHNS and CDR2 is SASEGT. CDR3 loop: CASSEPSGRVYEQYF. CDR3 nucleotides: TGTGCCAGCAGTGAACCTAGCGGGAGGGTCTACGAGCAGTACTTC.

The chain's CDR3 is CASSVQSPQETQYF. CDR3 nucleotide sequence: TGCGCCAGCAGCGTGCAGTCACCCCAAGAGACCCAGTACTTC. This chain joins TRBV5-1 and TRBJ2-5; D gene uncertain. The germline gives CDR1 SGHRS, CDR2 YFSETQ. The CDR3 spans 14 residues. The V and J ends lost 4 bases and 1 base respectively, with 11 bases between them. The complete variable domain, with remaining parts taken from reference TRBV5-1 and TRBJ2-5, reads KAGVTQTPRYLIKTRGQQVTLSCSPISGHRSVSWYQQTPGQGLQFLFEYFSETQRNKGNFPGRFSGRQFSNSRSEMNVSTLELGDSALYLCASSVQSPQETQYFGPGTRLLVL.

In regard to this clone: This sample also contains other DNA sequences that code for the same CDR3. This chain links TRBV7-2 with TRBJ2-3, with D unresolved. Per germline, CDR1 SGHTA and CDR2 FQGNSA. The CDR3 loop spans 13 amino acids. Trimming shortened V by 6 bases and J by 2 bases, and 9 bases separated the two germline ends. This CDR3 is CASSLVYTDTQYF. The CDR3 DNA reads TGTGCCAGCAGTCTCGTATACACAGATACGCAGTATTTT.

The V gene is TRBV5-5, the J gene TRBJ2-1; D may be TRBD1 (6 bases). CDR3 length: 15 residues. CDR1 SGHKS and CDR2 YYEKEE come from the germline V gene (reference sequence). V dropped 0 bases and J dropped 4 bases, with 11 bases sitting between them. This CDR3 is CASSLAQGHYNEQFF. CDR3 sequence (DNA): TGTGCCAGCAGCTTGGCACAGGGCCATTACAATGAGCAGTTCTTC. The full variable domain, in which reference TRBV5-5 and TRBJ2-1 provide the parts outside the CDR3, is DAGVTQSPTHLIKTRGQQVTLRCSPISGHKSVSWYQQVLGQGPQFIFQYYEKEERGRGNFPDRFSARQFPNYSSELNVNALLLGDSALYLCASSLAQGHYNEQFFGPGTRLTVL.

The chain carries TRBV7-9 and TRBJ2-7; weak D call: TRBD1 (6 bases). Germline V gives CDR1 SEHNR, CDR2 FQNEAQ (reference sequence). The germline V and J ends were trimmed by 6 bases and 3 bases, with 15 bases remaining between them. This CDR3 comprises 14 residues. This CDR3 is CASSLPGDGYEQYF. CDR3 in DNA: TGTGCCAGCAGTTTACCAGGGGACGGCTACGAGCAGTACTTC.

The chain uses TRBV2 and TRBJ1-1; D possibly corresponds to TRBD1 (6 bases). The V end lost 2 bases, the J end lost 6 bases, and 13 bases lay between the germline ends. Germline V gene sequence: CDR1 SNHLY, CDR2 FYNNEI. CDR3 length: 14 residues. The CDR3 nucleotides are TGTGCCAGCAGTGAATTCAGGGGATCCCCTGAAGCTTTCTTT. Translation: CASSEFRGSPEAFF. Full variable domain (missing parts from reference TRBV2 and TRBJ1-1): EPEVTQTPSHQVTQMGQEVILRCVPISNHLYFYWYRQILGQKVEFLVSFYNNEISEKSEIFDDQFSVERPDGSNFTLKIRSTKLEDSAMYFCASSEFRGSPEAFFGQGTRLTVV.

This clone has just one count. The CDR3 nucleotides read TGTGCCAGCAGTGAAGGGACAGGTCGGGACTATGGCTACACCTTC. It yields the protein CASSEGTGRDYGYTF. This chain uses TRBV6-1 with TRBJ1-2; 7 nucleotides align to TRBD1. Per the germline V gene, CDR1 is MNHNS and CDR2 is SASEGT. The CDR3 length is 15 residues. The V and J ends lost 1 base and 3 bases, in that order; junction bases with no gene match: 5.

This clone was found a few times. The same CDR3 can be traced to other DNA sequences in this sample. This chain links TRBV5-1 with TRBJ1-2, with TRBD1 as a possible D gene (6 bases). CDR1 is SGHRS, CDR2 YFSETQ, per germline. Trimming pared 2 bases from V and 2 bases from J, leaving 10 bases between. The CDR3 is made up of 14 amino acids. CDR3 sequence reads: CASSFRGPNYGYTF. CDR3 coding DNA: TGCGCCAGCAGCTTCAGGGGCCCCAACTATGGCTACACCTTC.

This chain links TRBV18 with TRBJ1-2; D perhaps matches TRBD1 (5 bases). Trimming stripped 0 bases from V and 1 base from J, with 6 bases between. Germline CDR1 and CDR2: KGHSH and LQKENI. This CDR3 is 14 amino acids long. The CDR3: CASSPPGDNYGYTF. The CDR3 DNA is TGTGCCAGCTCACCACCAGGGGATAACTATGGCTACACCTTC.

In its sample, this clone is medium-sized. At one boundary the junction diverges from the germline segment, which might be a read error. The V call is TRBV7-7, the J call TRBJ1-1, with no clear D. Germline V gives CDR1 SSHAT, CDR2 FNYEAQ (reference sequence). This CDR3 contains 13 residues. The CDR3 loop is CASSPTLNTEAFF. CDR3 bases: TGTGCTAGCAGTCCGACACTGAACACTGAAGCTTTCTTT.

The genes are TRBV10-3 and TRBJ2-3; 8 nucleotides line up with TRBD2. The germline gives CDR1 ENHRY, CDR2 SYGVKD. The CDR3 has 14 amino acids. V dropped 0 bases and J dropped 4; count of bases not matched to a gene: 0. CDR3 DNA: TGTGCCATCAGTGAGTCCGGGGGGGCAGATACGCAGTATTTT. It specifies CAISESGGADTQYF.

As concerns this clone: Other DNA sequences within the sample encode an identical CDR3. The chain recombines TRBV18 with TRBJ2-5; 7 bases are a match to TRBD1. This CDR3 is 13 amino acids long. Per germline, CDR1 KGHSH and CDR2 LQKENI. V shed 4 bases, J shed 3 bases, and the junction held 2 bases outside the gene matches. CDR3 sequence: CASSLGQKETQYF. CDR3 in DNA: TGTGCCAGCTCACTGGGACAGAAAGAGACCCAGTACTTC. The variable domain in full, completed from reference TRBV18 and TRBJ2-5, reads NAGVMQNPRHLVRRRGQEARLRCSPMKGHSHVYWYRQLPEEGLKFMVYLQKENIIDESGMPKERFSAEFPKEGPSILRIQQVVRGDSAAYFCASSLGQKETQYFGPGTRLLVL.

This clone was observed once. The chain is built from TRBV28 and TRBJ2-7; D gene uncertain. This CDR3 contains 16 residues. V was trimmed by 1 base and J by 3 bases, leaving 16 bases between them. Looked up from germline, CDR1 is MDHEN and CDR2 is SYDVKM. The CDR3 loop reads CASSLYPDVAYYEQYF. CDR3 DNA sequence: TGTGCCAGCAGTTTATATCCGGACGTAGCCTACTACGAGCAGTACTTC. Full variable domain (rest looked up from reference TRBV28 and TRBJ2-7): DVKVTQSSRYLVKRTGEKVFLECVQDMDHENMFWYRQDPGLGLRLIYFSYDVKMKEKGDIPEGYSVSREKKERFSLILESASTNQTSMYLCASSLYPDVAYYEQYFGPGTRLTVT.

J is TRBJ2-7 and V is TRBV7-2; 11 bases fit TRBD2. This CDR3 has 17 amino acids. CDR1 SGHTA and CDR2 FQGNSA come from the germline V gene. The V and J ends lost 4 bases and 0 bases, in that order; junction bases with no gene match: 8. In nucleotides, the CDR3 is TGTGCCAGCAGCTACGGGTCTAGCGGGGGGAACTCCTACGAGCAGTACTTC. Residues: CASSYGSSGGNSYEQYF.

The CDR3 DNA reads TGTGCCAGCAGCTACGGGGGACATTCACCCCTCCACTTT. It is translated as CASSYGGHSPLHF. V and J are TRBV7-6 and TRBJ1-6, with D perhaps TRBD1 (5 bases). The ends were cut back, 4 bases at V and 8 bases at J, with 9 bases in the middle. The CDR3 runs 13 residues. The V gene's germline CDR1 is SGHVS and CDR2 FNYEAQ.

This chain connects TRBV7-2 to TRBJ1-1, with D unclear. CDR1 and CDR2 from the germline V gene are SGHTA and FQGNSA. Trimming took off 1 base at V and 2 bases at J, with 5 bases between the two ends. The CDR3 has 13 residues. In nucleotides, the CDR3 is TGTGCCAGCAGCTTAGGGTCTAACACTGAAGCTTTCTTT. Encoded protein: CASSLGSNTEAFF.

This clone showed up just a few times. The V and J genes are TRBV29-1 and TRBJ2-1, with 7 bases that match TRBD1. The germline CDR1 and CDR2 sequences are SQVTM and ANQGSEA. The CDR3 extends over 12 amino acids. V shed 6 bases and J 11 bases; nucleotides not matched to a gene: 10. CDR3 in amino acids: CSVGDRAMKQFF. DNA for the CDR3: TGCAGCGTGGGAGACAGGGCGATGAAGCAGTTCTTC.

This chain uses TRBV5-8 with TRBJ1-5; 8 positions agree with TRBD1. The CDR3 extends over 15 amino acids. Trimming removed 4 bases from V and 9 bases from J; junction bases left unmatched: 12. CDR1 and CDR2 from the germline V gene are SGHTS and YDEGEE. The CDR3 nucleotides are TGTGCCAGCAGCACGATGACAGGGGACAGGTGGCCCCAGCATTTT. Translated, it gives CASSTMTGDRWPQHF.

V and J are TRBV5-1 and TRBJ1-1, with D tentatively TRBD1 (5 bases). This CDR3 spans 13 amino acids. Germline V lookup: CDR1 SGHRS, CDR2 YFSETQ. Between the trimmed V and J ends, which lost 3 bases and 1 base, there was a span of 7 bases. The CDR3 nucleotides are TGCGCCAGCAGCTGGGGGGAGAACACTGAAGCTTTCTTT. Translation gives CASSWGENTEAFF. Supplemented by reference TRBV5-1 and TRBJ1-1, the full variable domain reads KAGVTQTPRYLIKTRGQQVTLSCSPISGHRSVSWYQQTPGQGLQFLFEYFSETQRNKGNFPGRFSGRQFSNSRSEMNVSTLELGDSALYLCASSWGENTEAFFGQGTRLTVV.

The rearrangement uses TRBV5-4 and TRBJ2-3; D is undetermined. The CDR3 is 12 amino acids. Germline V gives CDR1 SGHNT, CDR2 YYREEE (reference sequence). The V end was cut by 4 bases, the J end by 6 bases, with 9 bases between. CDR3 in amino acids: CASSQNSDTQYF. The CDR3 DNA reads as TGTGCCAGCAGCCAAAATTCGGATACGCAGTATTTT.

The chain couples TRBV2 to TRBJ1-4; D is ambiguous. V was clipped by 1 base and J by 8 bases, with 11 bases between them. Per the germline V gene, CDR1 is SNHLY and CDR2 is FYNNEI. This CDR3 is built from 14 residues. The CDR3 sequence is CASSEGVYIEKLFF. The CDR3 DNA reads as TGTGCCAGCAGTGAAGGCGTATACATCGAAAAACTGTTTTTT.

The V call is TRBV10-3, the J call TRBJ2-7; TRBD2 matches at 13 bases. Germline lookup yields CDR1 ENHRY and CDR2 SYGVKD. Trimming at V came to 6 bases and at J to 5 bases, leaving 7 bases not matched to a gene. The CDR3 runs to 15 residues. CDR3 sequence: CAIRATSGRADEQYF. The CDR3 coding sequence is TGTGCCATCAGGGCAACTAGCGGGAGGGCTGACGAGCAGTACTTC.

This clone was recorded a few times. The J gene is TRBJ2-7, the V gene TRBV5-1; 9 nucleotides agree with TRBD1. The CDR3 spans 13 residues. After removal of 4 bases from V and 3 bases from J, the junction contained 2 bases not matched to a gene. Germline-derived CDR1 and CDR2 are SGHRS and YFSETQ. The CDR3 is CASSTDRGYEQYF. The CDR3 DNA reads as TGCGCCAGCAGCACGGACAGGGGCTACGAGCAGTACTTC.

The rearrangement links TRBV29-1 to TRBJ2-5; the D gene is possibly TRBD1 (5 bases). Trimming left V 3 bases short and J 4 bases short, with 9 bases between. Germline V CDR1 and CDR2: SQVTM, ANQGSEA. The CDR3 has 12 residues. The CDR3 loop is CSVDGRAETQYF. In DNA, the CDR3 is TGCAGCGTTGATGGCAGGGCAGAGACCCAGTACTTC.

This rearrangement joins TRBV29-1 to TRBJ2-7, with 8 bases lining up with TRBD1. Germline V gene sequence: CDR1 SQVTM, CDR2 ANQGSEA. Losses at the gene ends were 0 bases for V and 6 bases for J; bases not matched to a gene: 13. The CDR3 covers 16 residues. CDR3 loop: CSVEDLGQGRYGEQYF. CDR3 nucleotides: TGCAGCGTTGAAGATTTAGGACAGGGACGGTACGGCGAGCAGTACTTC.

This clone has a handful of counts. The V and J genes are TRBV7-8 and TRBJ2-2; D remains ambiguous. Per germline, CDR1 SGHVS and CDR2 FQNEAQ. The V end lost 5 bases, the J end lost 6 bases, and 7 bases lay between the germline ends. The length of the CDR3 is 12 residues. In nucleotides, the CDR3 is TGTGCCAGCAGCCGCCGGGCCGGGGAGCTGTTTTTT. This sequence encodes CASSRRAGELFF. Looking up the rest from reference TRBV7-8 and TRBJ2-2 gives the full variable domain: GAGVSQSPRYKVAKRGQDVALRCDPISGHVSLFWYQQALGQGPEFLTYFQNEAQLDKSGLPSDRFFAERPEGSVSTLKIQRTQQEDSAVYLCASSRRAGELFFGEGSRLTVL.